One and the same sample provided the 13 T cell receptor beta chains below, sequenced in a study of STAT3 mutations in large granular lymphocyte leukemia (dated by TCRdb to the late 2010s). The investigation overall reported the following: At least one immunodominant TCRbeta clonotype was present in every T-LGLL patient, and multiple immunodominant subclonotypes appeared in about half of the T-LGLL patients.

The library was produced with the immunoSEQ multiplex PCR assay. The clones in this table, taken by TCRdb from immuneACCESS, are in-frame only. Not every clone is retained; where verified, under half of the shortfall comes from an unresolved V gene, and the cause of the rest is unknown. The sample table lists 600 to 650 clones, roughly half of them with a count of one. 99% of the sample is in the top ten clones. Their target antigens are unknown. The source material was peripheral blood mononuclear cells. All receptors derive from a woman aged 50 to 65 with T-cell large granular lymphocyte leukemia. Some clones in this sample may be carry-over from other donors' samples. The age is the age at diagnosis.

This clone was recorded a few times. The chain employs TRBV30 and TRBJ1-2; D unclear. The CDR3 has 14 amino acids. V shed 0 bases and J shed 4 bases, with 12 bases lying between them. Germline lookup yields CDR1 GTSNPN and CDR2 SVGIG (reference sequence). The CDR3 region has the DNA TGTGCCTGGAGTGTCCCAGGTCTCAGCTATGGCTACACCTTC. Encoded protein: CAWSVPGLSYGYTF. The full variable domain, its missing parts supplied by reference TRBV30 and TRBJ1-2, is SQTIHQWPATLVQPVGSPLSLECTVEGTSNPNLYWYRQAAGRGLQLLFYSVGIGQISSEVPQNLSASRPQDRQFILSSKKLLLSDSGFYLCAWSVPGLSYGYTFGSGTRLTVV.

The genes are TRBV18 and TRBJ2-3, with D possibly being TRBD1 (6 bases). CDR1 is KGHSH and CDR2 is LQKENI in the germline V gene. Trimming took off 1 base at V and 5 bases at J, with 16 bases between the two ends. The CDR3 is 16 amino acids. In DNA, the CDR3 is TGTGCCAGCTCACCACGGTCACCTAGAGGGGGAGATACGCAGTATTTT. It is translated as CASSPRSPRGGDTQYF.

This rearrangement joins TRBV25-1 to TRBJ2-7; D may correspond to TRBD1 or TRBD2 (5 bases each). The CDR3 is 13 residues long. Trimming shortened V by 7 bases and J by 2 bases, and 12 bases separated the two germline ends. Germline V CDR1 and CDR2: MGHDK, SYGVNS. CDR3 bases: TGTGCCAGCACCGGGACGAAACCCTACGAGCAGTACTTC. Translating gives CASTGTKPYEQYF.

V and J are TRBV15 and TRBJ2-7; 9 bases are a match to TRBD2. Germline CDR1 reads LNHNV; CDR2 reads YYDKDF (reference sequence). CDR3 length equals 15 residues. J gave up 3 bases and V 0 bases, and 3 bases lay outside the gene matches. DNA of the CDR3: TGTGCCACCAGCAGAGAGAGCGGGAGGTTCTACGAGCAGTACTTC. Protein product: CATSRESGRFYEQYF.

A few counts support this clone. Here the CDR3 reads CASSGELTGLAETGELFF. The CDR3 coding sequence is TGTGCCAGCAGCGGAGAACTAACGGGACTAGCGGAAACCGGGGAGCTGTTTTTT. The chain is built from TRBV9 and TRBJ2-2; 11 positions match TRBD2. Looked up from germline, CDR1 is SGDLS and CDR2 is YYNGEE. The CDR3 consists of 18 residues. V was pared by 3 bases and J by 5 bases, with 12 bases of the junction left unmatched. Looking up the rest from reference TRBV9 and TRBJ2-2 gives the full variable domain: DSGVTQTPKHLITATGQRVTLRCSPRSGDLSVYWYQQSLDQGLQFLIQYYNGEERAKGNILERFSAQQFPDLHSELNLSSLELGDSALYFCASSGELTGLAETGELFFGEGSRLTVL.

The chain employs TRBV5-4 and TRBJ1-4; TRBD1 matches at 12 bases. There are 19 residues in the CDR3. The germline gives CDR1 SGHNT, CDR2 YYREEE (reference sequence). V shed 6 bases, J shed 0 bases, and the junction held 12 bases outside the gene matches. CDR3 amino acids: CASTHNRDRGHSTNEKLFF. Here the CDR3 DNA reads TGTGCCAGCACTCACAACCGGGACAGGGGGCACTCAACTAATGAAAAACTGTTTTTT.

This clone was observed a single time. The chain uses TRBV29-1 and TRBJ2-1; D is ambiguous. Germline V gives CDR1 SQVTM, CDR2 ANQGSEA. The CDR3 consists of 10 residues. V was cut by 6 bases and J by 8 bases, with 8 bases left in between. CDR3: CSVQRHEQFF. DNA of the CDR3: TGCAGCGTACAGCGACATGAGCAGTTCTTC.

V usage is TRBV6-6 and J usage is TRBJ1-2; perhaps TRBD1 as D (6 bases). V lost 0 bases, J lost 4 bases, and 12 bases lay in between. CDR3 length: 15 residues. From germline, CDR1 is MNHNY and CDR2 SVGAGI (reference sequence). The CDR3 is CASSYSGQRSYGYTF. The CDR3 DNA follows: TGTGCCAGCAGTTACTCAGGACAGCGAAGCTATGGCTACACCTTC.

Of note for this clone: A single base is all that separates this from a far larger clone, so a read error is likely. The genes are TRBV5-1 and TRBJ2-1, with TRBD2 matching 8 bases. The CDR3 spans 15 residues. V lost 4 bases, J lost 12 bases, and 15 bases stayed unmatched. In germline, CDR1 is SGHRS, CDR2 YFSETQ. In nucleotides, the CDR3 is TGCGCCAGCAGCGACCTAGCGGGTATGCTCGGTCGGCAGTTCTTC. Translation gives CASSDLAGMLGRQFF.

The chain has TRBV29-1 and TRBJ1-1; 8 bases align to TRBD1. The germline CDR1 and CDR2 sequences are SQVTM and ANQGSEA. J gave up 0 bases and V 1 base, and 4 bases lay outside the gene matches. This CDR3 is 15 amino acids long. Here the CDR3 DNA reads TGCAGCGTTGAAGGTGGACAGGGCTTGAACACTGAAGCTTTCTTT. It yields the protein CSVEGGQGLNTEAFF.

The gene calls are TRBV19 and TRBJ2-7, with 9 bases matching TRBD2. CDR3 length equals 14 residues. With 5 bases clipped from V and 6 bases from J, the junction kept 8 bases outside the gene matches. Germline assignment: CDR1 LNHDA and CDR2 SQIVND (reference sequence). CDR3 DNA: TGTGCCAGTAGTTCCGTGGCGGGAGGGCTCGAGCAGTACTTC. Its translation is CASSSVAGGLEQYF.

The chain couples TRBV14 to TRBJ2-1, with 7 bases matching TRBD2. Germline trimming cut 4 bases from V and 3 bases from J; bases unmatched to any gene: 9. Germline V gene data show CDR1 as SGHDN and CDR2 as FVKESK. CDR3 length equals 16 residues. CDR3: CASSPYRLARYNEQFF. The CDR3 bases are TGTGCCAGCAGCCCCTACAGACTAGCACGCTACAATGAGCAGTTCTTC.

This clone qualifies as medium-sized. The chain uses TRBV29-1 and TRBJ1-1, with 7 bases that match TRBD1. The V gene end was trimmed by 7 bases and the J gene end by 2 bases; junction bases not matched to a gene: 4. Per germline, CDR1 SQVTM and CDR2 ANQGSEA. The length of the CDR3 is 12 residues. This CDR3 reads CSARTGNTEAFF. The CDR3 DNA follows: TGCAGCGCCCGGACAGGCAACACTGAAGCTTTCTTT. Full variable domain (rest looked up from reference TRBV29-1 and TRBJ1-1): SAVISQKPSRDICQRGTSLTIQCQVDSQVTMMFWYRQQPGQSLTLIATANQGSEATYESGFVIDKFPISRPNLTFSTLTVSNMSPEDSSIYLCSARTGNTEAFFGQGTRLTVV.